One sample yielded the 25 T cell receptor beta chains listed below, sequenced in a study of T cells in Graves' hyperthyroidism and ophthalmopathy. It was RNA transcripts that yielded the amplified TCR beta CDR3 regions. HTBI primers were used for first-round RT-PCR of the TCR CDR3. TCRdb re-analysed the multiplex PCR reads in MiXCR, keeping a single row per CDR3 protein. The sample holds almost 350,000 distinct CDR3 sequences, around 18% seen once. Sequencing input: blood. The receptors shown here come from a middle-aged woman with Graves' ophthalmopathy.

This clonotype was counted at least ten times. The V and J genes are TRBV19 and TRBJ2-7, with D unclear. Trimming took 0 bases from V and 3 from J, leaving 9 bases between them. The germline V gene encodes CDR1 LNHDA and CDR2 SQIVND (reference sequence). The CDR3 runs to 14 residues. CDR3 residues: CASSIEGPLYEQYF. DNA of the CDR3: TGTGCCAGTAGTATAGAAGGACCCCTCTACGAGCAGTACTTC.

This clonotype was counted at least ten times. J is TRBJ2-5 and V is TRBV20-1; 11 bases fit TRBD2. The CDR3 length is 13 residues. CDR1 DFQATT and CDR2 SNEGSKA come from the germline V gene (reference sequence). V dropped 6 bases and J dropped 6; count of bases not matched to a gene: 6. The DNA for the CDR3 is TGCAGTGCACGGGGACTAGCGGTAAAGACCCAGTACTTC. Amino acid sequence: CSARGLAVKTQYF.

The chain employs TRBV20-1 and TRBJ2-7; 9 bases are shared with TRBD1. This CDR3 is built from 14 residues. Germline lookup yields CDR1 DFQATT and CDR2 SNEGSKA (reference sequence). The DNA for the CDR3 is TGCAGAGCTCAGAAGGGGACAGGGATCTACGAGCAGTACTTC. As protein: CRAQKGTGIYEQYF.

Many counts were recorded for this clonotype. The chain joins TRBV5-1 to TRBJ1-2; possible D gene TRBD1, 5 bases. Between the trimmed V and J ends, which lost 2 bases and 6 bases, there was a span of 8 bases. CDR1 is SGHRS, CDR2 YFSETQ, per germline. The CDR3 has 12 residues. CDR3 sequence reads: CASSLTRDGYTF. CDR3 in DNA: TGCGCCAGCAGCTTAACCAGGGATGGCTACACCTTC.

The chain combines TRBV19 with TRBJ1-6; 8 positions agree with TRBD1. CDR1 and CDR2 from the germline V gene are LNHDA and SQIVND (reference sequence). The CDR3 sequence is 13 residues long. V was pared by 8 bases and J by 10 bases, with 7 bases of the junction left unmatched. As DNA, the CDR3 is TGTGCCAGTGGACAGGGCCCGGGGTCACCCCTCCACTTT. Its translation: CASGQGPGSPLHF.

This clonotype was picked up many times. The genes are TRBV6-5 and TRBJ1-3; D is ambiguous. The CDR3 is 14 residues long. CDR1 is MNHEY, CDR2 SVGAGI, per germline. Trimming stripped 0 bases from V and 3 bases from J, with 6 bases between. CDR3 sequence: CASSYSVSGNTIYF. The CDR3 coding sequence is TGTGCCAGCAGTTACTCGGTCAGTGGAAACACCATATATTTT.

This clonotype was detected many times. The rearrangement links TRBV20-1 to TRBJ1-2; 7 bases match TRBD1. Germline V gene data show CDR1 as DFQATT and CDR2 as SNEGSKA (reference sequence). V was pared by 6 bases and J by 3 bases, with 1 base of the junction left unmatched. The CDR3 runs 11 residues. This chain's CDR3 is CSADRDYGYTF. In DNA, the CDR3 is TGCAGTGCCGACAGGGACTATGGCTACACCTTC.

V gene TRBV6-1 combines with J gene TRBJ1-1, with unresolved D. From germline, CDR1 is MNHNS and CDR2 SASEGT. The V gene lost 7 bases and the J gene lost 1 base, with 7 bases spanning the gap. This CDR3 has 12 amino acids. CDR3 nucleotide sequence: TGTGCCAGCAATACAGCGAACACTGAAGCTTTCTTT. It yields the protein CASNTANTEAFF.

This clonotype was found many times. The CDR3 protein is CAWSTGVDQPQHF. The CDR3 DNA reads TGTGCCTGGAGTACAGGGGTGGATCAGCCCCAGCATTTT. The rearrangement links TRBV30 to TRBJ1-5; 7 nucleotides align to TRBD1. The CDR3 sequence is 13 residues long. Germline assignment: CDR1 GTSNPN and CDR2 SVGIG (reference sequence). The ends lost 2 bases at V and 5 bases at J; junction bases unmatched: 3.

This clonotype was observed many times. This chain links TRBV11-2 with TRBJ1-1; D is ambiguous. CDR1 and CDR2 from the germline V gene are SGHAT and FQNNGV. The CDR3 is 13 residues long. With 2 bases removed from V and 0 bases from J, the gap between germline ends came to 4 bases. The CDR3 DNA reads as TGTGCCAGCAGCTTAAGGGTGAACACTGAAGCTTTCTTT. Protein product: CASSLRVNTEAFF.

This clonotype came up many times. The chain carries TRBV19 and TRBJ1-6; no definite D call. CDR3 length equals 15 residues. The ends were cut back, 3 bases at V and 9 bases at J, with 15 bases in the middle. Per germline, CDR1 LNHDA and CDR2 SQIVND (reference sequence). CDR3: CASSMEAEGSSPLHF. Written as DNA, the CDR3 is TGTGCCAGTAGTATGGAGGCCGAGGGCAGTTCACCCCTCCACTTT.

This clonotype was recorded at least ten times. The CDR3 DNA reads TGTGCCAGCAGTTACGGGCCGGGACCCGTAAACACTGAAGCTTTCTTT. This gives the protein CASSYGPGPVNTEAFF. The chain combines TRBV6-5 with TRBJ1-1, with TRBD1 as a possible D gene (5 bases). In germline, CDR1 is MNHEY, CDR2 SVGAGI. Trimming removed 2 bases at V and 2 bases at J, with 15 bases between. The CDR3 totals 16 residues.

This clonotype came up many times. The rearrangement uses TRBV20-1 and TRBJ2-4, with 9 nucleotides matching TRBD2. V gave up 5 bases and J gave up 0 bases; unmatched junction bases: 11. The CDR3 spans 17 residues. Germline lookup yields CDR1 DFQATT and CDR2 SNEGSKA (reference sequence). The CDR3 DNA follows: TGCAGTGCTGGGACAAACCTAGCGGGGATAGCCAAAAACATTCAGTACTTC. Residues: CSAGTNLAGIAKNIQYF.

This CDR3 is CTGVQGNTEAFF. In nucleotides, the CDR3 is TGCACCGGGGTACAGGGGAACACTGAAGCTTTCTTT. The genes are TRBV20-1 and TRBJ1-1, with a weak D call TRBD1 (6 bases). Germline CDR1 reads DFQATT; CDR2 reads SNEGSKA (reference sequence). This CDR3 comprises 12 residues.

This clonotype was counted at least ten times. This rearrangement joins TRBV4-3 to TRBJ1-2; 8 positions agree with TRBD1. The CDR3 spans 16 residues. CDR1 and CDR2 from the germline V gene are LGHNA and YSLEER. V shed 3 bases and J 4 bases; nucleotides not matched to a gene: 10. The CDR3 here is CASSQNTAGTGYGYTF. CDR3 bases: TGCGCCAGCAGCCAGAATACCGCCGGGACAGGCTATGGCTACACCTTC.

This clonotype was counted many times. V and J are TRBV28 and TRBJ1-3; TRBD1 is a possible D gene (5 bases). With 3 bases removed from V and 1 base from J, the gap between germline ends came to 13 bases. Germline CDR1 is MDHEN and CDR2 is SYDVKM. The length of the CDR3 is 16 residues. CDR3 in DNA: TGTGCCAGCAGTTTGGAGGGGATAAGGTCTGGAAACACCATATATTTT. As protein: CASSLEGIRSGNTIYF.

This clonotype was seen repeatedly, ten times or more. The chain has TRBV11-2 and TRBJ1-2; 7 bases match TRBD1. V lost 5 bases, J lost 5 bases, and 8 bases stayed unmatched. CDR1 and CDR2 from the germline V gene are SGHAT and FQNNGV. CDR3 length equals 14 residues. The CDR3 DNA reads as TGTGCCAGCAGCCCAGACAGGGCGAGGTATGGCTACACCTTC. It is translated as CASSPDRARYGYTF.

This clonotype was seen many times. The rearrangement joins TRBV12-3 or TRBV12-4 to TRBJ2-2; 9 nucleotides match TRBD1. The junction had 5 bases not matched to a gene; V was cut back by 2 bases and J by 4 bases. The CDR3 has 16 amino acids. The CDR3 DNA follows: TGTGCCAGCAGTTTACCGCACAGGGGGCGCACCGGGGAGCTGTTTTTT. This gives the protein CASSLPHRGRTGELFF.

The chain joins TRBV27 to TRBJ2-7; D is perhaps TRBD2 (6 bases). Trimming left V 3 bases short and J 7 bases short, with 16 bases between. Germline V gene sequence: CDR1 MNHEY, CDR2 SMNVEV (reference sequence). This CDR3 region has 14 residues. The CDR3 protein is CASSLAGRPSEQYF. DNA of the CDR3: TGTGCCAGCAGTTTGGCGGGACGGCCTAGTGAGCAGTACTTC.

This clonotype has ten or more counts. The rearrangement uses TRBV2 and TRBJ2-7; 7 bases fit TRBD2. This CDR3 region has 16 residues. The J segment lost 5 bases and the V segment lost 2 bases, leaving 12 bases of the junction unmatched. Germline loops: CDR1 SNHLY, CDR2 FYNNEI. For the CDR3, the DNA is TGTGCCAGCAGTGAATCCCGGGGAGGGAGCGTTAACGAGCAGTACTTC. It specifies CASSESRGGSVNEQYF.

This clonotype was observed many times. The chain has TRBV7-8 and TRBJ1-2; 7 nucleotides agree with TRBD1. The CDR3 totals 17 residues. Per the germline V gene, CDR1 is SGHVS and CDR2 is FQNEAQ. The J segment lost 5 bases and the V segment lost 1 base, leaving 13 bases of the junction unmatched. Here the CDR3 reads CASSLEQGTPKRYGYTF. The CDR3 DNA sequence: TGTGCCAGCAGCTTAGAACAGGGGACTCCTAAACGTTATGGCTACACCTTC.

This clonotype was counted at least ten times. This chain uses TRBV28 with TRBJ2-2; D gene uncertain. CDR3 length: 12 residues. The V and J ends lost 5 bases and 4 bases respectively, with 5 bases between them. Germline values: CDR1 MDHEN, CDR2 SYDVKM. In DNA, the CDR3 is TGTGCCAGCAGTAGGACCACCGGGGAGCTGTTTTTT. Translated: CASSRTTGELFF.

This clonotype was found many times. The chain links TRBV7-2 to TRBJ2-7; no reliable D call. CDR1 SGHTA and CDR2 FQGNSA come from the germline V gene. The V gene lost 1 base and the J gene lost 1 base, with 8 bases spanning the gap. This CDR3 is 14 amino acids long. The CDR3: CASSLVSSSYEQYF. The CDR3 coding sequence is TGTGCCAGCAGCTTAGTTTCGTCTTCCTACGAGCAGTACTTC.

There are many counts of this clonotype. This chain uses TRBV20-1 with TRBJ2-7; the D is unclear. V lost 3 bases and J 1 base, leaving 22 bases between the germline ends. Germline CDR1 DFQATT, CDR2 SNEGSKA (reference sequence). The CDR3 runs 17 residues. CDR3 coding DNA: TGCAGTGCTAGGGTCAGAGCTCCTCCCTCTGGGTCCTACGAGCAGTACTTC. Protein: CSARVRAPPSGSYEQYF.

Many counts were recorded for this clonotype. The chain recombines TRBV24-1 with TRBJ1-5, with a possible D match to TRBD1 (6 bases). Germline V gene data show CDR1 as KGHDR and CDR2 as SFDVKD. CDR3 size: 18 residues. V lost 4 bases and J 2 bases, leaving 20 bases between the germline ends. CDR3 protein: CATSDSRGQGFGNQPQHF. DNA of the CDR3: TGTGCCACCAGTGACTCGAGGGGTCAGGGGTTTGGCAATCAGCCCCAGCATTTT.